This TCR beta chain was retrieved from a study of blood T cell repertoires in COVID-19. Whole-study context: Whether acute or convalescent, the COVID-19 samples came from the United States, Italy and Spain.

TCRdb's copy holds only in-frame clones and misses some; the assay was immunoSEQ multiplex PCR. The sample holds 60,000 to 75,000 clones, over 75% seen once. This TCR derives from a man aged 40-50 years with COVID-19, enrolled during active disease. Sequenced: peripheral blood.

CDR3 amino acids: CASSFGTGHEKLFF. The CDR3 region has the DNA TGTGCCAGCAGCTTTGGAACTGGGCATGAAAAACTGTTTTTT. The chain joins TRBV7-8 to TRBJ1-4, with D uncertain. Trimming left V 3 bases short and J 6 bases short, with 11 bases between. In germline, CDR1 is SGHVS, CDR2 FQNEAQ. The CDR3 length is 14 residues.